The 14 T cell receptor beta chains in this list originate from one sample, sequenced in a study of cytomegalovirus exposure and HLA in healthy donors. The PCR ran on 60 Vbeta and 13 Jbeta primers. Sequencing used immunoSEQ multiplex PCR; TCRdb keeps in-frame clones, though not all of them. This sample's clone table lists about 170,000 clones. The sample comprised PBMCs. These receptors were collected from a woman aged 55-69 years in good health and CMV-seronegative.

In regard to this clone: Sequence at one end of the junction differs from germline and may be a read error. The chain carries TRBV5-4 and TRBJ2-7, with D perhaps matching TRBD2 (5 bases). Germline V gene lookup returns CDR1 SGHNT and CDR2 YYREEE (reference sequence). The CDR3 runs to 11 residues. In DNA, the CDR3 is TGTGCCAGCAGCCCCGGCGCCGGACTTCACTTC. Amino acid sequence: CASSPGAGLHF.

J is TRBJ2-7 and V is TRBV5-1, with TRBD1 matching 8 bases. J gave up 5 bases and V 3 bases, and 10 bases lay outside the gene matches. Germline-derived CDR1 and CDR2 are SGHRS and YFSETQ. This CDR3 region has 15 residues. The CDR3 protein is CASSSGQEGRHEQYF. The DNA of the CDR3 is TGCGCCAGCAGCTCGGGACAGGAGGGCAGACACGAGCAGTACTTC.

CDR3 region: CASSPEVGGGFYEQYF. CDR3 nucleotides: TGTGCCAGCTCACCAGAGGTAGGAGGGGGCTTCTACGAGCAGTACTTC. This chain links TRBV18 with TRBJ2-7; D perhaps matches TRBD1 (7 bases). V was pared by 2 bases and J by 3 bases, with 17 bases between. This CDR3 has 16 amino acids. CDR1 is KGHSH, CDR2 LQKENI, per germline.

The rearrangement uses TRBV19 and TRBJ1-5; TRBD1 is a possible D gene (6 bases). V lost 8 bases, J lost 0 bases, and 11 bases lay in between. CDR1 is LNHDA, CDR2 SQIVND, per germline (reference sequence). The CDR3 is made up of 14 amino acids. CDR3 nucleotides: TGTGCCAGTTCAACAGGGAATAGCAATCAGCCCCAGCATTTT. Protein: CASSTGNSNQPQHF.

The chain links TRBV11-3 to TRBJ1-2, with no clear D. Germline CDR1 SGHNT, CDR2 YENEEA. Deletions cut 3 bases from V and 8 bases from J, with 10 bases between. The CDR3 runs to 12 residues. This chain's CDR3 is CASSFRGLGYTF. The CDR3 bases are TGTGCCAGCAGCTTCAGAGGGTTAGGCTACACCTTC. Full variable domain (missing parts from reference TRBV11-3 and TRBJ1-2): EAGVVQSPRYKIIEKKQPVAFWCNPISGHNTLYWYLQNLGQGPELLIRYENEEAVDDSQLPKDRFSAERLKGVDSTLKIQPAELGDSAVYLCASSFRGLGYTFGSGTRLTVV.

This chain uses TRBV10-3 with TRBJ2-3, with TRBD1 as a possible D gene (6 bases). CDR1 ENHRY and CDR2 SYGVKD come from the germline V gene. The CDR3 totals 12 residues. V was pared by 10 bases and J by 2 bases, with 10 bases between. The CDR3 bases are TGTGCCACCGGGACACTCACAGATACGCAGTATTTT. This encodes CATGTLTDTQYF.

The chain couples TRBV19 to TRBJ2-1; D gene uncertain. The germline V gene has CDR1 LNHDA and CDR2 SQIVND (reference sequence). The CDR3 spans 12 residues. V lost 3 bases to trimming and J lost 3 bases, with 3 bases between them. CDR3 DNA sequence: TGTGCCAGTAGTATTCTCTACAATGAGCAGTTCTTC. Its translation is CASSILYNEQFF. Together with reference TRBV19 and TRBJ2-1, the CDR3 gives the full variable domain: DGGITQSPKYLFRKEGQNVTLSCEQNLNHDAMYWYRQDPGQGLRLIYYSQIVNDFQKGDIAEGYSVSREKKESFPLTVTSAQKNPTAFYLCASSILYNEQFFGPGTRLTVL.

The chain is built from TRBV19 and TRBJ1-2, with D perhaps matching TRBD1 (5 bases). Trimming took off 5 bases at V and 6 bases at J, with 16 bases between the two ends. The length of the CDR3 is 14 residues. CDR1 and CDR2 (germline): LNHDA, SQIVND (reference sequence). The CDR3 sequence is CASSSNVGVDGYTF. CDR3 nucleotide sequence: TGTGCCAGTAGTTCTAATGTAGGGGTCGATGGCTACACCTTC. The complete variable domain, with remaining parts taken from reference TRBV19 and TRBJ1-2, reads DGGITQSPKYLFRKEGQNVTLSCEQNLNHDAMYWYRQDPGQGLRLIYYSQIVNDFQKGDIAEGYSVSREKKESFPLTVTSAQKNPTAFYLCASSSNVGVDGYTFGSGTRLTVV.

This CDR3 is CTSSHRTSGYNEQFF. In nucleotides, the CDR3 is TGCACCAGCAGCCATCGGACTAGCGGGTACAATGAGCAGTTCTTC. The chain couples TRBV1 to TRBJ2-1; TRBD2, as called in the table, went unchecked against the DNA. TRBV1 corresponds to a pseudogene. The CDR3 contains 15 residues.

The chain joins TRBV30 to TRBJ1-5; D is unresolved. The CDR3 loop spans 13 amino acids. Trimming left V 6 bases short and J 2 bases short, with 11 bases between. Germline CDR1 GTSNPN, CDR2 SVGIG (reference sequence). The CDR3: CACEGGRNQPQHF. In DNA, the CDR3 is TGTGCCTGCGAGGGTGGCCGCAATCAGCCCCAGCATTTT.

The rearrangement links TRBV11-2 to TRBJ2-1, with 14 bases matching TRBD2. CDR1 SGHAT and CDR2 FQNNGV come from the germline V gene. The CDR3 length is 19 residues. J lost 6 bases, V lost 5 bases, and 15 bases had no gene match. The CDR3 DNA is TGTGCCAGCAGCCCTAGGACTAGCGGGAGGAGGGGGCCCATCAATGAGCAGTTCTTC. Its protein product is CASSPRTSGRRGPINEQFF.

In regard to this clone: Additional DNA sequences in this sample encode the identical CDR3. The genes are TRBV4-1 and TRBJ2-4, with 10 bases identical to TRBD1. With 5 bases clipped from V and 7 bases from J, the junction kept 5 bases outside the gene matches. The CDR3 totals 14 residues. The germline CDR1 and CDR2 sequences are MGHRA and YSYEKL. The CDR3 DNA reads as TGCGCCAGCAGCATTTCGGGACAGGGGAACATTCAGTACTTC. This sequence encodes CASSISGQGNIQYF.

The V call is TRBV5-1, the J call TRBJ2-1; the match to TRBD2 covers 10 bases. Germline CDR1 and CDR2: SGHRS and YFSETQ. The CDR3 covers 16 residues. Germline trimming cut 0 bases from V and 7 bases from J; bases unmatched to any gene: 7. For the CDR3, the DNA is TGCGCCAGCAGCTTGGCCTGGCTAGCGGGAGAGAATGAGCAGTTCTTC. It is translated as CASSLAWLAGENEQFF.

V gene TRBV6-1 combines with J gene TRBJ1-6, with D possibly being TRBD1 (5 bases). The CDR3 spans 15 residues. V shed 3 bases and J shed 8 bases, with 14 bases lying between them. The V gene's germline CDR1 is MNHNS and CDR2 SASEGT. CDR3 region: CASSEQARGYSPLHF. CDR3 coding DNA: TGTGCCAGCAGTGAGCAGGCCCGGGGGTATTCACCCCTCCACTTT.